A selection of T cell receptor beta chains follows, all from one sample in a study of blood T cells in healthy people across ages. From the 5' RACE reads, TCRdb called clonotypes with MiXCR, one entry per CDR3 protein. The table includes roughly 680,000 distinct CDR3 sequences, roughly half detected once. Sequencing was carried out using blood. The receptors derive from an elderly woman in good health. CDR3s include the opening cysteine and the closing phenylalanine or tryptophan. The order of the fields is D gene, V gene, J gene, clone size, CDR3 protein, CDR3 DNA. The D gene is left open where the match is weak. Clone size is stated in some rows and not others, as once, few, many or a class when expanded.

D: TRBD2; V: TRBV20-1; J: TRBJ2-3; size: .; CDR3: CSARVALAAWGKTQYF; DNA: TGCAGTGCTAGAGTAGCACTAGCGGCTTGGGGGAAAACGCAGTATTTT
D: .; V: TRBV28; J: TRBJ1-1; size: .; CDR3: CASSPGAMNTEAFF; DNA: TGTGCCAGCAGCCCAGGAGCCATGAACACTGAAGCTTTCTTT
D: .; V: TRBV2; J: TRBJ1-1; size: few; CDR3: CASSGGLGAFF; DNA: TGTGCCAGCAGTGGGGGGCTTGGAGCTTTCTTT
D: TRBD2; V: TRBV11-2; J: TRBJ2-1; size: .; CDR3: CASSPRTSGKLSNEQFF; DNA: TGTGCCAGCAGCCCCCGGACTAGCGGGAAATTGAGCAATGAGCAGTTCTTC
D: .; V: TRBV7-9; J: TRBJ2-7; size: many; CDR3: CASSHRQTYEQYF; DNA: TGTGCCAGCAGCCACAGACAGACCTACGAGCAGTACTTC
D: .; V: TRBV7-2; J: TRBJ2-7; size: .; CDR3: CASSLGDAAGYF; DNA: TGTGCCAGCAGCTTAGGGGACGCGGCGGGGTACTTC
D: .; V: TRBV20-1; J: TRBJ2-5; size: many; CDR3: CSALWGETQYF; DNA: TGCAGTGCTTTGTGGGGAGAGACCCAGTACTTC
D: .; V: TRBV12-3/TRBV12-4; J: TRBJ2-1; size: .; CDR3: CASRLVTAEFF; DNA: TGTGCCAGCAGACTCGTCACCGCCGAGTTCTTC
D: .; V: TRBV20-1; J: TRBJ2-4; size: many; CDR3: CSAPEQKGQNIQYF; DNA: TGCAGTGCCCCCGAGCAGAAGGGCCAAAACATTCAGTACTTC
D: .; V: TRBV5-1; J: TRBJ2-3; size: .; CDR3: CASSLGTNMDTQYF; DNA: TGCGCCAGCAGCTTGGGGACCAATATGGATACGCAGTATTTT
D: TRBD1; V: TRBV29-1; J: TRBJ1-2; size: .; CDR3: CSVGTGGTGYTF; DNA: TGCAGCGTTGGGACAGGGGGTACTGGCTACACCTTC
D: .; V: TRBV3-1; J: TRBJ2-5; size: .; CDR3: CASSLNYGETQYF; DNA: TGTGCCAGCAGCCTCAATTATGGGGAGACCCAGTACTTC